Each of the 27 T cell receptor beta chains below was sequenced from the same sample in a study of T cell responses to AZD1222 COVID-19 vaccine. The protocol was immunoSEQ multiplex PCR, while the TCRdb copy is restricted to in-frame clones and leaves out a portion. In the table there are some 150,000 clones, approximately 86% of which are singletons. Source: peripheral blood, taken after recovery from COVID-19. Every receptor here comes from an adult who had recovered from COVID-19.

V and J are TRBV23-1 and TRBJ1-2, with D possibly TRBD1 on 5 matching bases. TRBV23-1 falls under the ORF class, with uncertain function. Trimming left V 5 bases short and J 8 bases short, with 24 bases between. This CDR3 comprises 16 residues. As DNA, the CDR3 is TGCGCCAGCAGTGGGACGGCCCGGGGAGCGGCCAGGGGCTACACCTTC. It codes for CASSGTARGAARGYTF.

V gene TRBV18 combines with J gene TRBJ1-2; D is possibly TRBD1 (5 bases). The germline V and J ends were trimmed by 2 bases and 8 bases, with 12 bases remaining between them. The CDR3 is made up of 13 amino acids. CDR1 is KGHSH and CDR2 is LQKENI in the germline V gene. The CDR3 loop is CASSPGAESGYTF. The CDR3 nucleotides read TGTGCCAGCTCACCAGGGGCAGAAAGCGGCTACACCTTC.

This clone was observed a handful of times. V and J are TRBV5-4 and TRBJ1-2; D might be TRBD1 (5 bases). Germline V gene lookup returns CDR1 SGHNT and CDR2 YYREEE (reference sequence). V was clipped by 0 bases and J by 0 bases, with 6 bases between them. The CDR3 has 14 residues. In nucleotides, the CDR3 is TGTGCCAGCAGCTTGGGGGGGTCTAACTATGGCTACACCTTC. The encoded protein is CASSLGGSNYGYTF. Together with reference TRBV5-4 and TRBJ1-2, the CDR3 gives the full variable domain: ETGVTQSPTHLIKTRGQQVTLRCSSQSGHNTVSWYQQALGQGPQFIFQYYREEENGRGNFPPRFSGLQFPNYSSELNVNALELDDSALYLCASSLGGSNYGYTFGSGTRLTVV.

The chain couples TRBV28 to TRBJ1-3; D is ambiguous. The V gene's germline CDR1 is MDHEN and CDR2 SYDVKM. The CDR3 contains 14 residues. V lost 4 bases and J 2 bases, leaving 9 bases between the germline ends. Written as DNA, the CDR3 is TGTGCCAGCAGTTCCAACGGTGCTGGAAACACCATATATTTT. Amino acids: CASSSNGAGNTIYF.

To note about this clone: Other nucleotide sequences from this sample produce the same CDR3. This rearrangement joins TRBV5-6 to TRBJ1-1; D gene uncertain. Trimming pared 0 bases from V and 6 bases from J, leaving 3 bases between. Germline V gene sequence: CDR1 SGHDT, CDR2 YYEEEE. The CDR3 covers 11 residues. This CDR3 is CASSLGAEAFF. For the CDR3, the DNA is TGTGCCAGCAGCTTGGGGGCTGAAGCTTTCTTT.

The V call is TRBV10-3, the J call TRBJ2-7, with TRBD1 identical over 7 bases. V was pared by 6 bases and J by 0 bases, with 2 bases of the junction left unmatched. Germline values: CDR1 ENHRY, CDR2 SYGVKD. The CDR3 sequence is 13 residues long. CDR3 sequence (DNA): TGTGCCATCAGAGGGGACAGCTCCTACGAGCAGTACTTC. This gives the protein CAIRGDSSYEQYF.

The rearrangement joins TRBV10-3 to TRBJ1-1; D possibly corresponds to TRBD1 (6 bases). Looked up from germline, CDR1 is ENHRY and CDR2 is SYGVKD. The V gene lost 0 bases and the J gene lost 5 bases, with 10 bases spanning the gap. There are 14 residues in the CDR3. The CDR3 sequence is CAISESGGETEAFF. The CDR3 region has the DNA TGTGCCATCAGTGAGTCAGGGGGGGAGACTGAAGCTTTCTTT.

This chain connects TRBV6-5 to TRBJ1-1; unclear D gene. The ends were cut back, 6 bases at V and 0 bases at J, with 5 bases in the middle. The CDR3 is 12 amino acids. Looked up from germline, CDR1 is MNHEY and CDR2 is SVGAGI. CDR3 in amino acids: CASSLLNTEAFF. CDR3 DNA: TGTGCCAGCAGCTTACTGAACACTGAAGCTTTCTTT.

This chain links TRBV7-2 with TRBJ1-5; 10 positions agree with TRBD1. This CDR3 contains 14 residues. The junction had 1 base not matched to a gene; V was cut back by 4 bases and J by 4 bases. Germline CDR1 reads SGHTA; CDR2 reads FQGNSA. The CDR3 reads CASSSGQGNQPQHF. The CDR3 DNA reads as TGTGCCAGCAGCTCGGGACAGGGGAATCAGCCCCAGCATTTT. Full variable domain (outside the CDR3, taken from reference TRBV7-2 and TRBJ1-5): GAGVSQSPSNKVTEKGKDVELRCDPISGHTALYWYRQSLGQGLEFLIYFQGNSAPDKSGLPSDRFSAERTGGSVSTLTIQRTQQEDSAVYLCASSSGQGNQPQHFGDGTRLSIL.

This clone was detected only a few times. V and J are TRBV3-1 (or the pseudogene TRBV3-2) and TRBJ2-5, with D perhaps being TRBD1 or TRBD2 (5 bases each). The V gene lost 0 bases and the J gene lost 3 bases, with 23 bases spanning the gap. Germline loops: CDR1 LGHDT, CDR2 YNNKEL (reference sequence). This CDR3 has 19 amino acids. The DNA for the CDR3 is TGTGCCAGCAGCCAAGAAGGACTCAGTCTATGGGGCGAAAAAGAGACCCAGTACTTC. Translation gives CASSQEGLSLWGEKETQYF.

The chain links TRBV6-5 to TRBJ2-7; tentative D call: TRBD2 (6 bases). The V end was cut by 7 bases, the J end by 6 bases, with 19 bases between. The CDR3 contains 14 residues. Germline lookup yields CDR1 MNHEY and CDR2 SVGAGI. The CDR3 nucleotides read TGTGCCAGCATCAACCTCTGGGGGGTCGGCGAGCAGTACTTC. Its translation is CASINLWGVGEQYF.

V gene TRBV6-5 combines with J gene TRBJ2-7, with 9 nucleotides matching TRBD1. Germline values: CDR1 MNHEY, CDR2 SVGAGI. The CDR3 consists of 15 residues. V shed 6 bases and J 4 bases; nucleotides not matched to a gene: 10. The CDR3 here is CASSNFRTGEYEQYF. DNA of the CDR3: TGTGCCAGCAGCAACTTCCGGACAGGGGAATACGAGCAGTACTTC.

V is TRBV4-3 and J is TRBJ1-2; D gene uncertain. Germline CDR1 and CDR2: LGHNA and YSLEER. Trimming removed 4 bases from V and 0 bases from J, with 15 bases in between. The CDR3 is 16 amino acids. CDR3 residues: CASSLTRATPNYGYTF. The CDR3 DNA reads TGCGCCAGCAGCCTCACGCGGGCCACACCTAACTATGGCTACACCTTC.

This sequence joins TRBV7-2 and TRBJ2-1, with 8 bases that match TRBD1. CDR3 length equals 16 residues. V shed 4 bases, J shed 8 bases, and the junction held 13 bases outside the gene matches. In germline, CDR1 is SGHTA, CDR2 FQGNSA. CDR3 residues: CASSSQGAKRADEQFF. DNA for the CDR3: TGTGCCAGCAGCTCCCAGGGGGCCAAACGGGCGGATGAGCAGTTCTTC.

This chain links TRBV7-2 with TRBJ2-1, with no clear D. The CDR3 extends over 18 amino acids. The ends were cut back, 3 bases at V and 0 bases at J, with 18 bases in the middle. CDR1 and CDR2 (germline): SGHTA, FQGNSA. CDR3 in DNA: TGTGCCAGCAGCTTCCCCCGATCCCGTCGCAGCTCCTACAATGAGCAGTTCTTC. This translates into CASSFPRSRRSSYNEQFF.

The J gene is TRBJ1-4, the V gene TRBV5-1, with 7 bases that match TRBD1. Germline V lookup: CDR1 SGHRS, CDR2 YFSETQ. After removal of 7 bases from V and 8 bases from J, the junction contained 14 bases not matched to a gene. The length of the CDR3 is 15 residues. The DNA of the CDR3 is TGCGCCAGCGGACTAAACACAGGGGTTGGGGAAAAACTGTTTTTT. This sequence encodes CASGLNTGVGEKLFF.

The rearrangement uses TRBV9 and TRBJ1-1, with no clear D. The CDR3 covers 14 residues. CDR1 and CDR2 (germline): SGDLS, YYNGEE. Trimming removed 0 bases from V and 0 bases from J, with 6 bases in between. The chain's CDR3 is CASSVDRLNTEAFF. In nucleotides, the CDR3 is TGTGCCAGCAGCGTAGATCGCCTGAACACTGAAGCTTTCTTT.

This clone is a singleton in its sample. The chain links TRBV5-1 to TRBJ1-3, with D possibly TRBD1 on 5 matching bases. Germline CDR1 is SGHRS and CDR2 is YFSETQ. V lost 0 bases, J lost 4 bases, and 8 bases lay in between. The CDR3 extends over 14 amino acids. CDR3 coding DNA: TGCGCCAGCAGCTTGGGGGGGTTCGGAAACACCATATATTTT. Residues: CASSLGGFGNTIYF. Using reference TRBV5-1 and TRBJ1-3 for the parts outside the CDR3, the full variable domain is KAGVTQTPRYLIKTRGQQVTLSCSPISGHRSVSWYQQTPGQGLQFLFEYFSETQRNKGNFPGRFSGRQFSNSRSEMNVSTLELGDSALYLCASSLGGFGNTIYFGEGSWLTVV.

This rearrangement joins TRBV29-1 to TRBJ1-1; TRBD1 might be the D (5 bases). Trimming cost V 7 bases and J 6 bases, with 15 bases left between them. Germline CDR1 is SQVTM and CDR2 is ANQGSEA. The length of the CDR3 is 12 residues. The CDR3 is CSGLRLGAEAFF. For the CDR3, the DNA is TGCAGCGGATTAAGGCTAGGGGCTGAAGCTTTCTTT.

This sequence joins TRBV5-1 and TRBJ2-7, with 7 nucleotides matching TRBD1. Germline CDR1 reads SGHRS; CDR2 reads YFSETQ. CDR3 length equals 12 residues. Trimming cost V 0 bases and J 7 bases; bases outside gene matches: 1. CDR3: CASSLGQGEQYF. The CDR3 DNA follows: TGCGCCAGCAGCTTGGGACAGGGAGAGCAGTACTTC.

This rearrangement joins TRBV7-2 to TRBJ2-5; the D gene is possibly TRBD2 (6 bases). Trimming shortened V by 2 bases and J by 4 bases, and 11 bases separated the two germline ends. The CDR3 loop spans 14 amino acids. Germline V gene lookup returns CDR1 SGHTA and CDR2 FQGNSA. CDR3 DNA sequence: TGTGCCAGCAGCTTATTTTTTAGCGGAGAGACCCAGTACTTC. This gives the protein CASSLFFSGETQYF.

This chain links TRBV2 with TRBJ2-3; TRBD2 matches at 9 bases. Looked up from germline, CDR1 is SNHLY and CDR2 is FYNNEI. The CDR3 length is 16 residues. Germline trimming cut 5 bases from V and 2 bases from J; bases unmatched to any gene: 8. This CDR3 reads CASSQTSGLFTDTQYF. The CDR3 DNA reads TGTGCCAGCAGTCAGACTAGCGGACTTTTCACAGATACGCAGTATTTT.

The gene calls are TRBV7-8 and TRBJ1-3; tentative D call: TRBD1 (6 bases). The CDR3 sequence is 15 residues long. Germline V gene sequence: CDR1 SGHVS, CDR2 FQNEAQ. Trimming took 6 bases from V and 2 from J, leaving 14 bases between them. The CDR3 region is CASRAAQGAGNTIYF. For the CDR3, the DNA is TGTGCCAGCAGGGCTGCACAGGGAGCTGGAAACACCATATATTTT.

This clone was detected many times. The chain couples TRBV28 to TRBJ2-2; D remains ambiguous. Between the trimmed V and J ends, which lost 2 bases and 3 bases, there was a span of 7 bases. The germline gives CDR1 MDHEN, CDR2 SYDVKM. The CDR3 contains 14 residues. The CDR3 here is CASSLVPYTGELFF. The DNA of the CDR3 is TGTGCCAGCAGTTTAGTGCCGTACACCGGGGAGCTGTTTTTT. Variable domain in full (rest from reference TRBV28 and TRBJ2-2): DVKVTQSSRYLVKRTGEKVFLECVQDMDHENMFWYRQDPGLGLRLIYFSYDVKMKEKGDIPEGYSVSREKKERFSLILESASTNQTSMYLCASSLVPYTGELFFGEGSRLTVL.

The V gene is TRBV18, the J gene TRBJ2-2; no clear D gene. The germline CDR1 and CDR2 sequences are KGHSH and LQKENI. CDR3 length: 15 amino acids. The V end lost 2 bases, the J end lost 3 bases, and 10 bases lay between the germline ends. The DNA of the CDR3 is TGTGCCAGCTCACCAGTTGGCCGAGACACCGGGGAGCTGTTTTTT. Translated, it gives CASSPVGRDTGELFF.

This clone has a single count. CDR3 sequence (DNA): TGTGCCAGCAGCCCCCTCCAGGGGGGTTTCATCAAACCCCATGGCTACACCTTC. It translates to CASSPLQGGFIKPHGYTF. The chain links TRBV7-9 to TRBJ1-2; 7 bases map to TRBD1. With V trimmed by 5 bases and J by 6 bases, 21 bases remained unmatched. CDR1 SEHNR and CDR2 FQNEAQ come from the germline V gene (reference sequence). The CDR3 is made up of 18 amino acids.

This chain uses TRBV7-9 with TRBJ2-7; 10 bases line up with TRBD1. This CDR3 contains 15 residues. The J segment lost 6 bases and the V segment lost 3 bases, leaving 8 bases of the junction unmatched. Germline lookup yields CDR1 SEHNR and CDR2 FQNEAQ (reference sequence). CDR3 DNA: TGTGCCAGCAGCTTGGGACAGGGGTCCTACAGCGAGCAGTACTTC. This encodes CASSLGQGSYSEQYF.